The 23 T cell receptor beta chains in this list originate from one sample, sequenced in a study of T cells after yellow fever vaccination. TCRdb reprocessed the 5' RACE reads via MiXCR and lists one record per CDR3 protein. The sample has fewer than 450,000 distinct CDR3 sequences; 7% to 9% are singletons. Material: PBMCs, obtained roughly seven weeks after the first yellow fever vaccination. The receptor source for this set is a man between 18 and 29 years old who received the YFV17D yellow fever vaccine.

This clonotype was found many times. This chain joins TRBV7-2 and TRBJ2-7, with D possibly being TRBD1 or TRBD2 (5 bases each). Germline-derived CDR1 and CDR2 are SGHTA and FQGNSA. The V and J ends lost 1 base and 2 bases respectively, with 9 bases between them. The CDR3 has 14 residues. CDR3 coding DNA: TGTGCCAGCAGCTTAGGGGACGGGACCTACGAGCAGTACTTC. It is translated as CASSLGDGTYEQYF.

This clonotype was found a few times. The rearrangement joins TRBV7-8 to TRBJ2-1; D is uncertain. Germline CDR1 reads SGHVS; CDR2 reads FQNEAQ. The V and J ends lost 7 bases and 8 bases respectively, with 18 bases between them. This CDR3 is 14 amino acids long. Here the CDR3 DNA reads TGTGCCAGCAATAGGTGGCCCGTAGGGTATGAGCAGTTCTTC. This gives the protein CASNRWPVGYEQFF.

In this sample, this clonotype turned up a few times. The chain recombines TRBV21-1 with TRBJ1-6; whether TRBD1, the table's D call, matches the DNA was not checked. TRBV21-1 is a documented pseudogene. The CDR3 is made up of 18 amino acids. As DNA, the CDR3 is TGTGCCAGCAGCAAAGCGACTAAGGACAGATTGCACGGTTCACCCCTCCACTTT. Its translation is CASSKATKDRLHGSPLHF.

The rearrangement links TRBV19 to TRBJ1-2; TRBD1 agrees at 7 bases. CDR1 and CDR2 (germline): LNHDA, SQIVND (reference sequence). Trimming cost V 10 bases and J 4 bases; bases outside gene matches: 9. The CDR3 sequence is 13 residues long. As DNA, the CDR3 is TGTGCCAACGACTCCGGGACAGTCTATGGCTACACCTTC. Its protein is CANDSGTVYGYTF.

The chain is built from TRBV7-2 and TRBJ1-1; no definite D call. Germline assignment: CDR1 SGHTA and CDR2 FQGNSA. V shed 5 bases and J shed 4 bases, with 11 bases lying between them. The CDR3 runs 13 residues. The CDR3 spells CASSPGWATEAFF. Written as DNA, the CDR3 is TGTGCCAGCAGCCCGGGGTGGGCCACTGAAGCTTTCTTT.

This clonotype was counted ten times or more. The rearrangement links TRBV7-2 to TRBJ2-5; TRBD2 matches 9 bases. Germline V gene lookup returns CDR1 SGHTA and CDR2 FQGNSA. V lost 3 bases to trimming and J lost 7 bases; unmatched junction nucleotides: 3. The CDR3 totals 13 residues. The CDR3 protein is CASSFEAGGTQYF. CDR3 DNA: TGTGCCAGCAGCTTCGAAGCGGGGGGGACCCAGTACTTC.

Only a few counts were recorded for this clonotype. The chain couples TRBV6-1 to TRBJ2-6; 7 bases map to TRBD2. Trimming took 11 bases from V and 0 from J; bases not matched to a gene: 1. Germline-derived CDR1 and CDR2 are MNHNS and SASEGT. The CDR3 consists of 13 residues. As DNA, the CDR3 is TGTGCCTCGGGGGGCTCTGGGGCCAACGTCCTGACTTTC. Encoded protein: CASGGSGANVLTF.

This clonotype was counted only a few times. This chain joins TRBV6-6 and TRBJ1-5; D uncertain. The germline gives CDR1 MNHNY, CDR2 SVGAGI (reference sequence). Trimming took 0 bases from V and 3 from J, leaving 3 bases between them. The CDR3 loop spans 13 amino acids. In DNA form, the CDR3 reads TGTGCCAGCAGTTACTCCCCCAATCAGCCCCAGCATTTT. This encodes CASSYSPNQPQHF.

The J gene is TRBJ2-1, the V gene TRBV19, with 9 bases aligning to TRBD2. The CDR3 is made up of 17 amino acids. V lost 4 bases, J lost 8 bases, and 15 bases stayed unmatched. Germline CDR1 reads LNHDA; CDR2 reads SQIVND (reference sequence). Here the CDR3 reads CASSTPPLAGPSDEQFF. The CDR3 DNA is TGTGCCAGTAGTACCCCCCCTCTAGCGGGGCCCAGTGATGAGCAGTTCTTC.

This clonotype was found once. Relative to the germline gene, one junction end is altered; a read error may explain this. This chain links TRBV12-3 or TRBV12-4 with TRBJ2-3; 8 bases align to TRBD2. The CDR3 runs to 14 residues. The CDR3 nucleotides are TGTGCCGGCAGTTTGCGGGGGGGCACAGATACGCAGTATTTT. Translation gives CAGSLRGGTDTQYF.

This clonotype has a count of ten or more. The rearrangement links TRBV29-1 to TRBJ1-1, with a weak D call TRBD1 (5 bases). The germline CDR1 and CDR2 sequences are SQVTM and ANQGSEA. Trimming pared 3 bases from V and 6 bases from J, leaving 14 bases between. This CDR3 is built from 13 residues. The CDR3 DNA follows: TGCAGCGTTGATTGGACCACGGGGGCTGAAGCTTTCTTT. This encodes CSVDWTTGAEAFF.

This clonotype was counted a few times. The genes are TRBV10-3 and TRBJ2-5; D remains unclear. Deletions cut 2 bases from V and 5 bases from J, with 9 bases between. The CDR3 loop spans 13 amino acids. Germline CDR1 reads ENHRY; CDR2 reads SYGVKD. CDR3 DNA: TGTGCCATCAGTGAGAACAACGCGGAGACCCAGTACTTC. Translating gives CAISENNAETQYF.

This chain uses TRBV5-1 with TRBJ2-3; 11 bases agree with TRBD2. This CDR3 region has 15 residues. Looked up from germline, CDR1 is SGHRS and CDR2 is YFSETQ. The V segment lost 4 bases and the J segment 3 bases; nucleotides outside the gene matches: 4. The CDR3 DNA reads TGCGCCAGCAGCGTCGGGACTAGCGGAACAGATACGCAGTATTTT. Protein product: CASSVGTSGTDTQYF.

This clonotype is a singleton in its sample. The chain employs TRBV5-1 and TRBJ1-1, with D tentatively TRBD1 (5 bases). CDR1 and CDR2 from the germline V gene are SGHRS and YFSETQ. Trimming pared 2 bases from V and 10 bases from J, leaving 27 bases between. CDR3 length: 17 amino acids. The CDR3 sequence: CASSLSVRGGSELGAFF. CDR3 in DNA: TGCGCCAGCAGCTTATCCGTCCGGGGCGGTTCCGAGCTGGGAGCTTTCTTT.

The V and J genes are TRBV27 and TRBJ1-5; D unresolved. There are 15 residues in the CDR3. V was shortened by 3 bases and J by 0 bases, with 9 bases between the two germline ends. Germline CDR1 and CDR2: MNHEY and SMNVEV (reference sequence). CDR3 sequence: CASSFGQFSNQPQHF. CDR3 DNA sequence: TGTGCCAGCAGTTTTGGTCAGTTTAGCAATCAGCCCCAGCATTTT.

A few counts support this clonotype. The gene calls are TRBV2 and TRBJ2-7, with D hard to call. Trimming pared 8 bases from V and 7 bases from J, leaving 15 bases between. The CDR3 is made up of 12 amino acids. The germline gives CDR1 SNHLY, CDR2 FYNNEI. CDR3 loop: CASQRLLGEQYV. In DNA, the CDR3 is TGTGCCAGCCAAAGGCTCCTCGGAGAGCAGTACGTC.

This clonotype was picked up many times. This chain connects TRBV21-1 to TRBJ2-7; the table's D call TRBD1 went unverified against the DNA. TRBV21-1 is described as a pseudogene. The CDR3 covers 16 residues. In DNA, the CDR3 is TGTGCCAGCAGCATTGGGACAGGGAAGAGGTACTACGAGCAGTACTTC. This sequence encodes CASSIGTGKRYYEQYF.

This clonotype appeared many times. The chain joins TRBV5-1 to TRBJ2-1; perhaps TRBD1 as D (8 bases). Germline V gene lookup returns CDR1 SGHRS and CDR2 YFSETQ. The CDR3 contains 15 residues. Trimming removed 4 bases from V and 6 bases from J, with 17 bases in between. The CDR3 loop reads CASSLGQGGSNEQFF. The CDR3 DNA reads as TGCGCCAGCAGCCTTGGACAGGGAGGGAGCAATGAGCAGTTCTTC.

This sequence joins TRBV20-1 and TRBJ2-3, with TRBD2 identical over 9 bases. CDR3 length: 18 residues. V shed 6 bases and J 8 bases; nucleotides not matched to a gene: 24. In germline, CDR1 is DFQATT, CDR2 SNEGSKA (reference sequence). Here the CDR3 reads CSAQGFSGGYCNEGTQYF. CDR3 in DNA: TGCAGTGCGCAGGGATTTAGCGGGGGTTATTGCAACGAAGGTACGCAGTATTTT.

This chain joins TRBV7-2 and TRBJ2-7; D uncertain. The CDR3 loop spans 12 amino acids. Germline V gene lookup returns CDR1 SGHTA and CDR2 FQGNSA. V lost 0 bases and J 6 bases, leaving 6 bases between the germline ends. The CDR3 is CASSLAPSEQYV. DNA of the CDR3: TGTGCCAGCAGCTTAGCGCCGAGCGAGCAGTACGTC.

In its sample, this clonotype was seen a few times. The rearrangement uses TRBV5-1 and TRBJ1-3, with D perhaps TRBD1 (6 bases). This CDR3 region has 15 residues. Trimming left V 0 bases short and J 6 bases short, with 13 bases between. CDR1 is SGHRS and CDR2 is YFSETQ in the germline V gene. CDR3 loop: CASSLDHREENTIYF. CDR3 bases: TGCGCCAGCAGCTTGGATCACAGGGAGGAAAACACCATATATTTT.

The sample holds a few counts of this clonotype. This sequence joins TRBV4-3 and TRBJ1-2; 7 bases map to TRBD1. Germline trimming cut 2 bases from V and 4 bases from J; bases unmatched to any gene: 1. Germline CDR1 reads LGHNA; CDR2 reads YSLEER. CDR3 length: 13 amino acids. CDR3 in amino acids: CASSQPGGYGYTF. In nucleotides, the CDR3 is TGCGCCAGCAGCCAACCAGGGGGCTATGGCTACACCTTC.

This clonotype was seen ten or more times. The V gene is TRBV7-2, the J gene TRBJ2-5, with 8 positions matching TRBD2. The CDR3 has 14 amino acids. In germline, CDR1 is SGHTA, CDR2 FQGNSA. The ends lost 4 bases at V and 1 base at J; junction bases unmatched: 2. The CDR3 spells CASSSGLVQETQYF. CDR3 DNA: TGTGCCAGCAGCTCGGGACTAGTCCAAGAGACCCAGTACTTC. Complete variable domain (other parts from reference TRBV7-2 and TRBJ2-5): GAGVSQSPSNKVTEKGKDVELRCDPISGHTALYWYRQSLGQGLEFLIYFQGNSAPDKSGLPSDRFSAERTGGSVSTLTIQRTQQEDSAVYLCASSSGLVQETQYFGPGTRLLVL.